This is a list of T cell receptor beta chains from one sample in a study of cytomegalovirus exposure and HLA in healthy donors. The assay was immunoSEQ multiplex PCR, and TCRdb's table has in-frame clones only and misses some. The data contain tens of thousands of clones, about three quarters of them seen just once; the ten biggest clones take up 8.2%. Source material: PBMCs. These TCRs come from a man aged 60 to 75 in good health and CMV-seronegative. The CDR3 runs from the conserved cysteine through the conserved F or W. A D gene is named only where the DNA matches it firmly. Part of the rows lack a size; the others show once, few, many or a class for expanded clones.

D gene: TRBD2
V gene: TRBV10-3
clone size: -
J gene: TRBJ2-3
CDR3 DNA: TGTGCCATCAGTGCCAAGCGGGAGGGCACAGATACGCAGTATTTT
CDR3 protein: CAISAKREGTDTQYF

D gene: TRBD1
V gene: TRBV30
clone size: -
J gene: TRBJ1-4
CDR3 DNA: TGTGCCTGGAGTGCCAAACAGGGGACGGCATTGCCGGATGAAAAACTGTTTTTT
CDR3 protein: CAWSAKQGTALPDEKLFF

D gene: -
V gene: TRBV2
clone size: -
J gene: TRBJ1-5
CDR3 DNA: TGTGCCAGCATATCCGACACGGTCGGCAATCAGCCCCAGCATTTT
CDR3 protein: CASISDTVGNQPQHF

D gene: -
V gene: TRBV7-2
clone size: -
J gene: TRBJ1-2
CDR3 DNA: TGTGCCAGCAGCCGCGACGGGAACTATGGCTACACCTTC
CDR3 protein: CASSRDGNYGYTF

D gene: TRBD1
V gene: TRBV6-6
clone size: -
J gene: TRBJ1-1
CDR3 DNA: TGTGCCAGCGTCCGGGACAGGATCACTGAAGCTTTCTTT
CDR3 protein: CASVRDRITEAFF

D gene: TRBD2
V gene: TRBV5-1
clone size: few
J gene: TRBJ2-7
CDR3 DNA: TGCGCCAGCAGCTTGGAAGGGACTAGCGGGAGTATCGACGAGCAGTACTTC
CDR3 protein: CASSLEGTSGSIDEQYF

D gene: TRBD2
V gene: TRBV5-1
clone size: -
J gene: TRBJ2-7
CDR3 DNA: TGCGCCAGCAGCTCCGGGACTAGCGGGGGGAGGGTGAGTGAGCAGTACTTC
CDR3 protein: CASSSGTSGGRVSEQYF

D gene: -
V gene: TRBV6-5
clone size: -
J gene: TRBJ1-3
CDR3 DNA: TGTGCCAGCAGGGTCAGCGGTACTGGAAACACCATATATTTT
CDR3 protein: CASRVSGTGNTIYF

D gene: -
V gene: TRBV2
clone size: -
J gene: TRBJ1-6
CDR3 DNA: TGTGCCAGCACGCTGAGCTCCTATAATTCACCCCTCCACTTT
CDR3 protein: CASTLSSYNSPLHF

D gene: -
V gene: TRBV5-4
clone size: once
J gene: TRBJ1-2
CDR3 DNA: TGTGCCAGCAGCTTGGACAACCCTTATGGCTACACCTTC
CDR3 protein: CASSLDNPYGYTF

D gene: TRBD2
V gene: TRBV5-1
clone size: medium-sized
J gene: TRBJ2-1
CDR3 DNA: TGCGCCAGCAGCCTAAGTGGGACTAGCGGCTACAATGAGCAGTTCTTC
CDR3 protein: CASSLSGTSGYNEQFF

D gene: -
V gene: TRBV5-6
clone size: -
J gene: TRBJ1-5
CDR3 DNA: TGTGCCAGCAGCTTGGACGGGGGGGCCAGCAATCAGCCCCAGCATTTT
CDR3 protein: CASSLDGGASNQPQHF

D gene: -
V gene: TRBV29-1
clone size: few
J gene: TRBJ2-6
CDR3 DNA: TGCAGCGTTGAGAGGCCTGGGGCCAACGTCCTGACTTTC
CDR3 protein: CSVERPGANVLTF

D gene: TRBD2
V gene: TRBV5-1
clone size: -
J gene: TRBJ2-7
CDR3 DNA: TGCGCCAGCAGCCGGGAGGAGATTCTCTCCTACGAGCAGTACTTC
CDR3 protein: CASSREEILSYEQYF

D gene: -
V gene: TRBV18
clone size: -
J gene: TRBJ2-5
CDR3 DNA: TGTGCCAGCTCACCACTAGGTTCGGGGAGACAAGAGACCCAGTACTTC
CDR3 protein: CASSPLGSGRQETQYF

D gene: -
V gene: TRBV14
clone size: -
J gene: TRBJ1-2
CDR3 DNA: TGTGCCAGCAGTTTGTCGGGGGGATCGCGCTACACCTTC
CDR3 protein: CASSLSGGSRYTF

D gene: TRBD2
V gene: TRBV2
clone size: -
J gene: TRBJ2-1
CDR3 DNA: TGTGCCAGCGGACCGGGACTAGCTAACGGCAATGAGCAGTTCTTC
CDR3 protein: CASGPGLANGNEQFF

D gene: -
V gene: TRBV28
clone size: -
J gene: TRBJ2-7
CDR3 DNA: TGTGCCAGCAGTCCTCTAGCCCCCCGGCTAAGGCAATACTTC
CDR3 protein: CASSPLAPRLRQYF

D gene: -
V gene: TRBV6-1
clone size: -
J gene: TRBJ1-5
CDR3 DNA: TGTGCCAGCTCTGCCGGGACTGACTATTGGCCCCAGCATTTT
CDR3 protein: CASSAGTDYWPQHF

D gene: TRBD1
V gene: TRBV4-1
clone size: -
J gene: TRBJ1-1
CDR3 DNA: TGCGCCAGCAGCATCACGCAGGGGGAGGCTTTCTTT
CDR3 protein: CASSITQGEAFF

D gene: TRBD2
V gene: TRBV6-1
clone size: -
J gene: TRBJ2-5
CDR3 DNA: TGTGCCAGCTATCTAGCGGGATGGAGCGGGGAGACCCAGTACTTC
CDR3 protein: CASYLAGWSGETQYF

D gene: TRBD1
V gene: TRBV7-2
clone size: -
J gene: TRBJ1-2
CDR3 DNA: TGTGCCAGCAGCTCCCCTGGACAGGGGGCTGATGGCTACACCTTC
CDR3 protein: CASSSPGQGADGYTF

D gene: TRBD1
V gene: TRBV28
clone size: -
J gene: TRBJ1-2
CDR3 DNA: TGTGCCATAGGGGACAGGAACTATGGCTACACCTTC
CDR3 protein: CAIGDRNYGYTF

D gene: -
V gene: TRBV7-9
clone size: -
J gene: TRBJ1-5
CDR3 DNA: TGTGCCAGCAGCCTGGATTTGGGCCCCTATCAGCCCCAGCATTTT
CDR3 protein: CASSLDLGPYQPQHF

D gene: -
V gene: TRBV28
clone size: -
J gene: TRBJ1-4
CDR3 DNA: TGTGCCAGCAGTTACTCAGGATCAACTAATGAAAAACTGTTTTTT
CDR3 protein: CASSYSGSTNEKLFF

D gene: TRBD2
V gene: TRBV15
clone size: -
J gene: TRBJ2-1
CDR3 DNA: TGTGCCACCAGCAGTGGGATCGGACTAGCGGGGGAGAATGAGCAGTTCTTC
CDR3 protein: CATSSGIGLAGENEQFF

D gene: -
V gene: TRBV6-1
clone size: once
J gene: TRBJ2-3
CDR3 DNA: TGTGCCAGCAGTGAGCGGGATCCGCAGTATTTT
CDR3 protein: CASSERDPQYF

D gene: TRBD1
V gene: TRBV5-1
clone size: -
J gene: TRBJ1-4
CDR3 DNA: TGCGCCAGCAGCCCAGGGACAGTTGCAACTAATGAAAAACTGTTTTTT
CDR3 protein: CASSPGTVATNEKLFF

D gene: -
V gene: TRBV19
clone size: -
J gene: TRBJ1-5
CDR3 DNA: TGTGCCAGTAGCAATAGGGGGAACAGGGTGAGCAATCAGCCCCAGCATTTT
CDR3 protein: CASSNRGNRVSNQPQHF

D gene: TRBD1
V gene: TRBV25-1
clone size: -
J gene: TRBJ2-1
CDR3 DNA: TGTGCCAGCAGTGATACACAGGGGTTCCATGAGCAGTTCTTC
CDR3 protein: CASSDTQGFHEQFF

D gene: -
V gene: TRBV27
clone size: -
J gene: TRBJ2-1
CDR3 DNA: TGTGCCAGCAGCAGGGGAGGGTACAATGAGCAGTTCTTC
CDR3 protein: CASSRGGYNEQFF

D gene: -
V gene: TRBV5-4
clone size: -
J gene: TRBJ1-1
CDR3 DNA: TGTGCCAGAGAAAGGGAGGAACCTGAAGCTTTCTTT
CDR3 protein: CAREREEPEAFF

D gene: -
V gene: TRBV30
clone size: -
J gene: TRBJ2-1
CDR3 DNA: TGTGCCTGGAGGGAACCGGGACACCAATACTTCGACGATGAGCAGTTCTTC
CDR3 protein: CAWREPGHQYFDDEQFF

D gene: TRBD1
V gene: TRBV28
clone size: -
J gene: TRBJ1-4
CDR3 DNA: TGTGCCAGCAGCCCTGAGGACAGGGTTGAAAAACTGTTTTTT
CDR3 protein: CASSPEDRVEKLFF

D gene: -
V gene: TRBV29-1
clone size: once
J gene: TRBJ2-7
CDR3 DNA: TGCAGCGTATCCGGACCGGGCGGGGAGCAGTACTTC
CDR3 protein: CSVSGPGGEQYF

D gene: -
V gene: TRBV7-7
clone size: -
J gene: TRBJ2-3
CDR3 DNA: TGTGCCAGCAGCTTAACACCTAGCACAGATACGCAGTATTTT
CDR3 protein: CASSLTPSTDTQYF

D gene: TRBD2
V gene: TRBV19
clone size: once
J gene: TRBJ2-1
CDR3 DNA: TGTGCCAGTAGTATGTCTAGCGGGAGCGTATACAATGAGCAGTTCTTC
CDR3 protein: CASSMSSGSVYNEQFF

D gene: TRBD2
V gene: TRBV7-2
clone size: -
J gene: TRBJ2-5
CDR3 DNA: TGTGCCAGCAGCGTTAGCGGGAATCAAGAGACCCAGTACTTC
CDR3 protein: CASSVSGNQETQYF

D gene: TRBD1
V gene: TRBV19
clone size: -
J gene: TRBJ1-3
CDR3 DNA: TGTGCCAGTAGCCCGCAAGTCGGACAGGGGACCGGAAACACCATATATTTT
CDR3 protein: CASSPQVGQGTGNTIYF

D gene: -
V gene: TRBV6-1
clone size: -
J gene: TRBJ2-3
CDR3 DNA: TGTGCCAGCAGTGAAGTCGTGGAGAGCACAGATACGCAGTATTTT
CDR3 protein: CASSEVVESTDTQYF

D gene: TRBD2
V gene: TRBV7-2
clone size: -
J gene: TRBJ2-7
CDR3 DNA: TGTGCCAGCAGCGCCCTAGCGGGAGTGGGCAGGGTACACGAGCAGTACTTC
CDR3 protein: CASSALAGVGRVHEQYF